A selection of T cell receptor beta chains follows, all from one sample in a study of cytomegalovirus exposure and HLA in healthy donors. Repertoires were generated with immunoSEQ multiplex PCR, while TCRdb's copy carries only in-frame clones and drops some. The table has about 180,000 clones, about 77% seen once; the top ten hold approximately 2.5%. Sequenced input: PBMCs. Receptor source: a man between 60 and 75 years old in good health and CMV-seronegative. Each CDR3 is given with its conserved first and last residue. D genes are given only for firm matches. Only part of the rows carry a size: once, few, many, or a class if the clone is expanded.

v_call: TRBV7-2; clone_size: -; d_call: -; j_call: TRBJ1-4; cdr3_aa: CASSLRASPATNEKLFF; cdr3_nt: TGTGCCAGCAGCTTGAGGGCTAGCCCAGCAACTAATGAAAAACTGTTTTTT
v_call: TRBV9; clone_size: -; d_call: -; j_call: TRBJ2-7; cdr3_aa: CASSSHARDILPYEQYF; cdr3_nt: TGTGCCAGCAGCAGTCACGCCCGGGACATTCTGCCCTACGAGCAGTACTTC
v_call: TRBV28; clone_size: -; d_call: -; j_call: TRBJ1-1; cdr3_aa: CASSLGGVGGTEAFF; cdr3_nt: TGTGCCAGCAGTTTAGGGGGGGTTGGGGGCACTGAAGCTTTCTTT
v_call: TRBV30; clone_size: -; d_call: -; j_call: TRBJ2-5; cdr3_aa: CAWSEGGSIVETQYF; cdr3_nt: TGTGCCTGGAGCGAGGGGGGGAGCATTGTGGAGACCCAGTACTTC
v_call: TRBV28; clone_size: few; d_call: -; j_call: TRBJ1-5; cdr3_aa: CASLEGGRDQPQHF; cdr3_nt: TGTGCCAGCTTAGAGGGGGGGAGGGATCAGCCCCAGCATTTT
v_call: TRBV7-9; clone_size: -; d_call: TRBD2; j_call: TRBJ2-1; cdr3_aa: CASKREGSYNEQFF; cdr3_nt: TGTGCCAGCAAGCGGGAGGGGTCCTACAATGAGCAGTTCTTC
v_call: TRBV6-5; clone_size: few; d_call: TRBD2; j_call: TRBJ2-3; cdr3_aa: CASSRTSGRLDTQYF; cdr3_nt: TGTGCCAGCAGTCGGACTAGCGGGAGGCTGGATACGCAGTATTTT
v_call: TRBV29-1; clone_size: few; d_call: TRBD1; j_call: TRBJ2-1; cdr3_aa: CSVPRQGSSYNEQFF; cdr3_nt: TGCAGCGTCCCTCGACAGGGGAGCTCCTACAATGAGCAGTTCTTC
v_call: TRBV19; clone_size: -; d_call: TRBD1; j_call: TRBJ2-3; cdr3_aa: CASSLTGTATDTQYF; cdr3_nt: TGTGCCAGTAGTCTCACCGGGACAGCCACAGATACGCAGTATTTT
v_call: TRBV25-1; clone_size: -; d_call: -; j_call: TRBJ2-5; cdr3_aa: CASSRPGQETQYF; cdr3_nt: TGTGCCAGCAGCCGGCCGGGACAAGAGACCCAGTACTTC
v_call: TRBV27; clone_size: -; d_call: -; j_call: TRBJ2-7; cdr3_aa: CASSPYYRVNHEQYF; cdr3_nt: TGTGCCAGCAGTCCTTACTACAGGGTTAACCACGAGCAGTACTTC
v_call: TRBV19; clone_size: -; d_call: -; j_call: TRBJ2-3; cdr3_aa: CASSPGQTDTQYF; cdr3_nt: TGTGCCAGTAGTCCCGGACAAACAGATACGCAGTATTTT
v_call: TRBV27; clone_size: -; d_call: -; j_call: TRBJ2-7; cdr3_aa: CASSLTHSYEQYF; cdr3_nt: TGTGCCAGCAGTTTAACTCACTCCTACGAGCAGTACTTC
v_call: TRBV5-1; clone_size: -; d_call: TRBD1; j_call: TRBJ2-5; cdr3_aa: CASSWDSAEETQYF; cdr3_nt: TGCGCCAGCAGCTGGGACAGCGCGGAGGAGACCCAGTACTTC
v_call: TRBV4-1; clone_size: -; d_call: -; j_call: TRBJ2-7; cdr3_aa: CASSLRRGSYEQYF; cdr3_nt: TGCGCCAGCAGCCTTCGAAGAGGCAGCTACGAGCAGTACTTC
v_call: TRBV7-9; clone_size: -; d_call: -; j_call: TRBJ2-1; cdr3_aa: CASSLATGRNNEQFF; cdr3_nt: TGTGCCAGCAGCTTAGCCACAGGGAGAAACAATGAGCAGTTCTTC